Below, one TCR beta chain is given with its context. This sample stems from a study of technical replicates of blood from a few donors. Repertoires were generated with immunoSEQ multiplex PCR, while TCRdb's copy carries only in-frame clones and drops some. The table shows just under 60,000 clones, with roughly 89% occurring only once. Per germline, CDR1 SGDLS and CDR2 YYNGEE. The CDR3 totals 15 residues. Unmatched junction bases numbered 6, after V lost 3 bases and J lost 4 bases. The sequencing input was PBMCs. The chain links TRBV9 to TRBJ2-2; 7 nucleotides align to TRBD1. The TCR was taken from a human donor in good health. Some clones in this sample may be carry-over from other donors' samples. The DNA for the CDR3 is TGTGCCAGCAGCGAAACAGGGGCGCTCACCGGGGAGCTGTTTTTT. It codes for CASSETGALTGELFF.